This T cell receptor beta chain is drawn from a study of T cells after yellow fever vaccination. General observations from the study: Post-booster repertoires again held most primary-vaccination clones (approximately 96% CD4, about 90% CD8).

TCRdb re-derived calls from the 5' RACE reads in MiXCR, one entry per CDR3 protein. The sample lists around 330,000 distinct CDR3 sequences, less than 4.5% occurring once. CDR3 length equals 14 residues. Trimming left V 2 bases short and J 4 bases short, with 8 bases between. CDR1 and CDR2 from the germline V gene are MGHDK and SYGVNS. This clonotype has ten or more counts. Antigen unknown. The rearrangement links TRBV25-1 to TRBJ2-2; no reliable D call. Sequenced material: PBMCs, taken on the day of the yellow fever booster vaccination. The TCR originated in a man between 18 and 35 years old who received the YFV17D yellow fever vaccine. CDR3 nucleotide sequence: TGTGCCAGCAGTGAAGGACGGATCACCGGGGAGCTGTTTTTT. Translation gives CASSEGRITGELFF.